The rows below give T cell receptor beta chains drawn from one sample of a study of immune cell composition in non-small cell lung cancer. Only in-frame clones appear in the TCRdb table, and some are missing; sequencing was by immunoSEQ multiplex PCR. The table lists around 6,400 clones, 70% to 80% of them singletons. The sample was non-adjacent lung tissue. Receptors were obtained from a human donor with non-small cell lung cancer. CDR3s leave out the opening cysteine and the closing phenylalanine or tryptophan.

CDR3,V,length
ASSLAATYEQY,TRBV7-7,11
ASSRSGQETQY,TRBV11-3,11
ASSMGGTSNTGELF,TRBV11-2,14
ASSLHRSNSPLH,TRBV7-9,12
ASSQDPQIAGATYEQY,TRBV4-2,16
ASSQVGGGQPQH,TRBV4-2,12
ASSSHTGAGELF,TRBV11-2,12
ASSPPRYEQY,TRBV7-2,10
ASSDSRGGTDTQY,TRBV6-4,13
ASSVEGAGELF,TRBV9,11
ASSDSAGSYNEQF,TRBV6-4,13
ASSLSGTDTQY,TRBV7-7,11
ASSLELAGGGDTQY,TRBV7-6,14